This T cell receptor beta chain was sequenced for a study of T-cell memory formation after mild COVID-19. Study in general: The study found TCR clusters largely donor specific.

Study-level results: The study found balanced CD4/CD8 in clones contracting day 15 to 85 and a CD4+ lean in later expanders. Among contracting clones, CD4+ were mainly CM/EM and CD8+ enriched in EMRA.

TCR alpha and TCR beta cDNA libraries with sample barcodes and UMIs came from 5'RACE using constant-segment primers. TCRdb re-analysed the 5' RACE reads in MiXCR, keeping a single row per CDR3 protein. The data contain around 250,000 distinct CDR3 sequences, around 15% of them singletons. The CDR3 is 14 residues long. Germline V gene lookup returns CDR1 KGHDR and CDR2 SFDVKD. V was shortened by 6 bases and J by 6 bases, with 14 bases between the two germline ends. Notes on this clonotype: Antigen: not known.

The sequence derives from a man younger than 35 who had mild COVID-19 (a few samples of this study predate the infection). Cell type and time point are not known. The V gene is TRBV24-1, the J gene TRBJ1-5; D gene unclear. The sequenced material came from PBMCs or a T cell subset sorted from them (not recorded which). The CDR3 DNA follows: TGTGCCACCAGTAAATCTGGGTTGCGTCAGCCCCAGCATTTT. Translated: CATSKSGLRQPQHF.